The T cell receptor beta chain under discussion was sequenced for a study of T cell responses to AZD1222 COVID-19 vaccine. From germline, CDR1 is MNHEY and CDR2 SVGAGI. CDR3 length: 14 residues. V was cut by 5 bases and J by 1 base, with 9 bases left in between. Only in-frame clones appear in the TCRdb table, and some are missing; sequencing was by immunoSEQ multiplex PCR. Here the sample spans some 80,000 clones, about nine tenths being singletons. The chain is built from TRBV6-5 and TRBJ1-5; D call uncertain. Sample: peripheral blood, taken 28 days after the second AZD1222 dose. This receptor was identified in an adult who received the AZD1222 COVID-19 vaccine. Here the CDR3 reads CASSTMLSNQPQHF. CDR3 in DNA: TGTGCCAGCAGTACGATGCTGAGCAATCAGCCCCAGCATTTT.